This is a list of T cell receptor beta chains from one sample in a study of blood T cell repertoires in COVID-19. Repertoires were generated with immunoSEQ multiplex PCR, while TCRdb's copy carries only in-frame clones and drops some. The sample lists about 380,000 clones, more than 75% occurring once. Sequencing used PBMCs or T cells enriched from blood (not recorded which). Receptors were obtained from a woman aged 18-29 years who had recovered from COVID-19. CDR3s include the opening cysteine and the closing phenylalanine or tryptophan. A D gene is named only where the DNA matches it firmly. The size field is filled for only some rows; it gives once, few, many or a size class.

TRBV7-3	.	TRBJ2-2	few	TGTGCCAGCAGCTTTGACAGGAACACCGGGGAGCTGTTTTTT	CASSFDRNTGELFF
TRBV30	TRBD1	TRBJ2-7	.	TGTGCCTGGAGTGTAGGTGGGACAGGGACCTACGAGCAGTACTTC	CAWSVGGTGTYEQYF
TRBV18	.	TRBJ1-5	few	TGTGCCAGCTCACCCCAGGGTGGTCCCAATCAGCCCCAGCATTTT	CASSPQGGPNQPQHF
TRBV5-1	.	TRBJ2-7	.	TGCGCCAGCAGCTTGGAGGGAATAGGGGCCCACGAGCAGTACTTC	CASSLEGIGAHEQYF
TRBV9	.	TRBJ1-4	.	TGTGCCAGCAGCGTAGGGGGCCGAGGGGGTAATGAAAAACTGTTTTTT	CASSVGGRGGNEKLFF
TRBV3-1/TRBV3-2	.	TRBJ1-2	once	TGTGCCAGCAGCCAAGATTTTGGGGGCTACTATGGCTACACCTTC	CASSQDFGGYYGYTF
TRBV6-2/TRBV6-3	.	TRBJ2-7	.	TGTGCCAGCAGTTTGGACAGAACCTACGAGCAGTACTTC	CASSLDRTYEQYF
TRBV6-4	TRBD2	TRBJ2-7	.	TGTGCCAGCAGGCTAGCGGGGCCGTGGGCCTACGAGCAGTACTTC	CASRLAGPWAYEQYF
TRBV7-8	.	TRBJ1-2	once	TGTGCCAGCAGCTTAGGGGGGGTTTCCTATGGCTACACCTTC	CASSLGGVSYGYTF
TRBV7-3	TRBD2	TRBJ2-2	.	TGTGCCAGCAGCCCCGGTGGGGCGGGGGGGAAAACCGGGGAGCTGTTTTTT	CASSPGGAGGKTGELFF
TRBV5-1	.	TRBJ2-1	.	TGCGCCAGCAGCTTGGGAACTAGCCGGAGAGGTTATGATGAGCAGTTCTTC	CASSLGTSRRGYDEQFF
TRBV30	.	TRBJ2-2	.	TGTGCCTGGAGTGTACGGGAGGGGGCGAGCACCGGGGAGCTGTTTTTT	CAWSVREGASTGELFF
TRBV28	.	TRBJ1-2	.	TGTGCCAGCACCCCCGGGAGCGAGTTGGGCTACACCTTC	CASTPGSELGYTF
TRBV15	.	TRBJ2-5	.	TGTGCCACCAGCAGAGATCGGACTCTTGAAGAGACCCAGTACTTC	CATSRDRTLEETQYF
TRBV5-1	.	TRBJ2-3	.	TGCGCCAGCAGCTTACTCGGCACAGATACGCAGTATTTT	CASSLLGTDTQYF
TRBV6-4	TRBD2	TRBJ2-2	.	TGTGCCAGCAGTGAAAGCGGGGGGGACACCGGGGAGCTGTTTTTT	CASSESGGDTGELFF
TRBV5-1	.	TRBJ1-6	once	TGCGCCAGCAGCTTGGTTGAAACACCGAATTCACCCCTCCACTTT	CASSLVETPNSPLHF
TRBV4-3	.	TRBJ1-4	.	TGCGCCAGCAGCCAGCTGACAGGCTTTAATGAAAAACTGTTTTTT	CASSQLTGFNEKLFF
TRBV28	TRBD2	TRBJ2-7	.	TGTGCCAGCAGTTCCCCCGGGGGGACTAGCGGTTCCTACGAGCAGTACTTC	CASSSPGGTSGSYEQYF
TRBV12-5	.	TRBJ1-3	once	TGTGCTAGGGTCTCCTGTGCCCCATATAGCCGAAACACCATATATTTT	CARVSCAPYSRNTIYF
TRBV3-1/TRBV3-2	TRBD2	TRBJ2-2	.	TGTGCCAGCAGCCGTACTAGCGGGGGGTTGGTCGGGGAGCTGTTTTTT	CASSRTSGGLVGELFF
TRBV6-5	.	TRBJ2-5	.	TGTGCCAGCAGTTCCAACTTTCCTGAGACCCAGTACTTC	CASSSNFPETQYF
TRBV10-3	.	TRBJ2-7	.	TGTGCCATCAGCGGCGACAGGACCCGCTCCTACGAGCAGTACTTC	CAISGDRTRSYEQYF
TRBV27	.	TRBJ2-5	.	TGTGCCAGCAGTCTGAGACAGTACACAGAGACCCAGTACTTC	CASSLRQYTETQYF
TRBV5-4	TRBD2	TRBJ2-7	.	TGTGCCAGCAGCTTGGGCGGGCTCGGTAGCGGGGAGGGCTACGAGCAGTACTTC	CASSLGGLGSGEGYEQYF
TRBV28	TRBD2	TRBJ2-1	few	TGTGCCAGCAGTTTTTTTCGCGGGGGGGCGCATAATGAGCAGTTCTTC	CASSFFRGGAHNEQFF
TRBV2	TRBD1	TRBJ1-2	.	TGTGCCAGCAGTTACGAGGGACAGCCTGACTATGGCTACACCTTC	CASSYEGQPDYGYTF
TRBV30	TRBD2	TRBJ2-1	.	TGTGCCTGGAGTGTTGGCGGGGGAGGGAATGAGCAGTTCTTC	CAWSVGGGGNEQFF
TRBV19	TRBD1	TRBJ1-6	.	TGTGCCAGTAGCGCCGACAGGGTGAATTCACCCCTCCACTTT	CASSADRVNSPLHF
TRBV6-5	TRBD1	TRBJ1-6	.	TGTGCCAGCAGCTTGACAGGGCCCAATTCACCCCTCCACTTT	CASSLTGPNSPLHF
TRBV7-9	.	TRBJ2-3	.	TGTGCCAGCACCATAGGGGGTACGCAGTATTTT	CASTIGGTQYF
TRBV4-1	.	TRBJ2-1	.	TGCGCCAGCAGCCACGCCACTAGCTCCTACAATGAGCAGTTCTTC	CASSHATSSYNEQFF
TRBV7-3	.	TRBJ1-1	.	TGTGCCAGCAGCTTAAACCTCCCCACAATTGCAAACACTGAAGCTTTCTTT	CASSLNLPTIANTEAFF
TRBV7-9	TRBD2	TRBJ2-1	.	TGTGCCAGCAGCTCCGGGACTAGCGGGGACTACAATGAGCAGTTCTTC	CASSSGTSGDYNEQFF
TRBV5-6	.	TRBJ2-5	.	TGTGCCAGCAGCTTCCTGTCCGAGACAGGACAAGAGACCCAGTACTTC	CASSFLSETGQETQYF
TRBV25-1	TRBD1	TRBJ1-2	.	TGTGCCAGCAGTGAAACAGGGGGTACCTATGGCTACACCTTC	CASSETGGTYGYTF
TRBV11-2	TRBD1	TRBJ2-5	once	TGTGCCAGCATGTCCATCCGGGACAGAATCCAAGAGACCCAGTACTTC	CASMSIRDRIQETQYF
TRBV19	TRBD2	TRBJ2-2	.	TGTGCCAGCGGGGGGGCGAACACCGGGGAGCTGTTTTTT	CASGGANTGELFF
TRBV27	TRBD1	TRBJ2-5	.	TGTGCCAGCAGTTTAGCGACAGGGGAGGCCCAGTACTTC	CASSLATGEAQYF
TRBV27	TRBD1	TRBJ1-5	.	TGTGCCAGCAATGAAGGGGGCAGTGATCAGCCCCAGCATTTT	CASNEGGSDQPQHF
TRBV7-9	.	TRBJ2-5	.	TGTGCCAGCAGCTTCCGAGAGACCCAGTACTTC	CASSFRETQYF
TRBV19	.	TRBJ1-6	.	TGTGCCAGTAGCTACACATCACCAGGGAATTCACCCCTCCACTTT	CASSYTSPGNSPLHF
TRBV18	TRBD2	TRBJ2-1	.	TGTGCCAGCTCACCAGATCGTCGGGGGGGGTACAATGAGCAGTTCTTC	CASSPDRRGGYNEQFF
TRBV23-1	TRBD1	TRBJ2-1	.	TGCGCCAGCAGTCAAAATCAGAGGAGGGACAGGGGGCAGAACAATGAGCAGTTCTTC	CASSQNQRRDRGQNNEQFF
TRBV27	.	TRBJ1-5	.	TGTGCCAGCAAACATCTACAGGGCAATCAGCCCCAGCATTTT	CASKHLQGNQPQHF
TRBV3-1/TRBV3-2	TRBD1	TRBJ1-5	.	TGTGCCAGCAGCCAAGCAGGACAGGGGGGATATAGCAATCAGCCCCAGCATTTT	CASSQAGQGGYSNQPQHF
TRBV7-3	TRBD1	TRBJ1-6	few	TGTGCCAGCAGCCCCGGACAGGGAATTTCACCCCTCCACTTT	CASSPGQGISPLHF
TRBV7-2	.	TRBJ1-2	.	TGTGCCAGCAGCTTAGGGCCCCCGCGGGGCTATGGCTACACCTTC	CASSLGPPRGYGYTF
TRBV7-9	.	TRBJ1-1	.	TGTGCCAGCAGCGGGGGCAAGTCGTTGGCTGAAGCTTTCTTT	CASSGGKSLAEAFF
TRBV5-4	TRBD1	TRBJ1-1	few	TGTGCCAGCAGCTTACCGACAGGGGGCACTGAAGCTTTCTTT	CASSLPTGGTEAFF
TRBV7-9	.	TRBJ2-2	.	TGTGCCAGCAGCGCCAGGGGTCCGTCCGGGGAGCTGTTTTTT	CASSARGPSGELFF
TRBV5-1	TRBD2	TRBJ2-2	.	TGCGCCAGCAGCTTGAGCCTAGGACTAGCGGGGGGGTACACCGGGGAGCTGTTTTTT	CASSLSLGLAGGYTGELFF
TRBV27	TRBD2	TRBJ2-1	.	TGTGCCAGCAGTTTGTCTAGCGGGGGCCTCTACAATGAGCAGTTCTTC	CASSLSSGGLYNEQFF
TRBV5-6	TRBD2	TRBJ2-1	.	TGTGCCAGCAGCTTGGCCGCTAGCGGAAGCTCCTACAATGAGCAGTTCTTC	CASSLAASGSSYNEQFF
TRBV3-1/TRBV3-2	.	TRBJ1-6	.	TGTGCCAGCAGCCACACAGAGAGCTCCTATAATTCACCCCTCCACTTT	CASSHTESSYNSPLHF
TRBV7-2	.	TRBJ1-1	.	TGTGCCAGCACCCGGGGTGGGGGGTACACTGAAGCTTTCTTT	CASTRGGGYTEAFF
TRBV20-1	.	TRBJ1-2	.	TGCAGTGCCCAACCCGGGGGGGGCTACACCTTC	CSAQPGGGYTF
TRBV19	TRBD1	TRBJ2-3	.	TGTGCCAGTAGTGTCGTACTGCCGGGACAGGGATTGGATACGCAGTATTTT	CASSVVLPGQGLDTQYF
TRBV6-1	.	TRBJ1-4	once	TGTGCCAGCAGTGAAGACCGGGTTAATGAAAAACTGTTTTTT	CASSEDRVNEKLFF